This T cell receptor beta chain was retrieved from a study of cytomegalovirus exposure and HLA in healthy donors. The overall study: The study placed around 80% of its roughly 400 genotyped donors in the Caucasian-associated ancestry cluster.

Germline V gene lookup returns CDR1 MDHEN and CDR2 SYDVKM. The V gene end was trimmed by 8 bases and the J gene end by 3 bases; junction bases not matched to a gene: 2. CDR3 length: 13 residues. Among the donors, all were healthy bone marrow donors. The PCR contained 60 Vbeta and 13 Jbeta primers. The assay was immunoSEQ multiplex PCR, and TCRdb's table has in-frame clones only and misses some. Altogether 150,000 to 200,000 clones are present, approximately 82% being singletons, with the ten largest covering about 1.7%. What was sequenced was PBMCs. The chain has TRBV28 and TRBJ1-2, with 11 positions matching TRBD1. This sequence was found in a woman younger than 35 in good health and CMV-seronegative. CDR3 sequence (DNA): TGTGCCAGCCGGACAGGGGGCGACTATGGCTACACCTTC. Its translation is CASRTGGDYGYTF.